Below, 17 T cell receptor beta chains from the same sample are listed, as sequenced in a study of blood T cell repertoires in COVID-19. Using immunoSEQ multiplex PCR, the repertoire was profiled, and TCRdb retains in-frame clones only, with some absent. The top ten clones hold more than 30% of a sample with under 130,000 clones, 81% of them seen once. Material for sequencing was peripheral blood. These receptors were collected from a man older than 75 with acute or convalescent COVID-19.

CDR3 nucleotide sequence: TGTGCCAGCAGCCGGGGGGACTCGCGGGAGCAGTACTTC. Translating gives CASSRGDSREQYF. The chain carries TRBV7-9 and TRBJ2-7; 7 nucleotides agree with TRBD2. The germline V gene has CDR1 SEHNR and CDR2 FQNEAQ (reference sequence). The CDR3 is made up of 13 amino acids. V trimming: 5 bases; J trimming: 7 bases; junction bases outside the gene matches: 8.

The rearrangement joins TRBV7-2 to TRBJ2-1, with 11 positions matching TRBD1. CDR1 and CDR2 (germline): SGHTA, FQGNSA. The V segment lost 5 bases and the J segment 9 bases; nucleotides outside the gene matches: 9. The CDR3 is 15 amino acids. CDR3 amino acids: CASSPTGTGGVEQFF. CDR3 bases: TGTGCCAGCAGCCCTACCGGGACAGGGGGGGTTGAGCAGTTCTTC.

The V gene is TRBV7-6, the J gene TRBJ1-1; D uncertain. The CDR3 totals 15 residues. CDR1 is SGHVS and CDR2 is FNYEAQ in the germline V gene. The ends were cut back, 0 bases at V and 0 bases at J, with 8 bases in the middle. CDR3 nucleotide sequence: TGTGCCAGCAGCTTAGCGGCAGCGATGAACACTGAAGCTTTCTTT. Its protein is CASSLAAAMNTEAFF.

This chain joins TRBV5-1 and TRBJ2-2; D is unresolved. V was shortened by 0 bases and J by 1 base, with 7 bases between the two germline ends. Germline CDR1 SGHRS, CDR2 YFSETQ. The CDR3 consists of 15 residues. The CDR3 region is CASSLVALNTGELFF. In DNA form, the CDR3 reads TGCGCCAGCAGCTTGGTAGCCCTGAACACCGGGGAGCTGTTTTTT.

The J gene is TRBJ2-5, the V gene TRBV12-3 or TRBV12-4; TRBD1 is a possible D gene (5 bases). V lost 7 bases, J lost 5 bases, and 11 bases lay in between. CDR3 length: 12 amino acids. CDR3 in DNA: TGTGCCAGCACCAACAGGTTGGAGACCCAGTACTTC. Translation: CASTNRLETQYF.

The chain joins TRBV28 to TRBJ2-2; D ambiguous. Trimming pared 3 bases from V and 8 bases from J, leaving 4 bases between. Germline CDR1 is MDHEN and CDR2 is SYDVKM. This CDR3 is 11 amino acids long. CDR3 protein: CASSLTGELFF. The CDR3 nucleotides are TGTGCCAGCAGTTTGACAGGGGAGCTGTTTTTT.

The chain uses TRBV15 and TRBJ2-7; D may be TRBD2 (5 bases). Germline values: CDR1 LNHNV, CDR2 YYDKDF (reference sequence). This CDR3 is 16 amino acids long. Trimming took 4 bases from V and 3 from J, leaving 19 bases between them. The CDR3 nucleotides are TGTGCCACCAGCACCGAAAAGGGAGACACCAACTACGAGCAGTACTTC. This codes for CATSTEKGDTNYEQYF.

V usage is TRBV5-4 and J usage is TRBJ2-5, with TRBD1 as a possible D gene (6 bases). The CDR3 runs to 15 residues. Germline values: CDR1 SGHNT, CDR2 YYREEE (reference sequence). Trimming removed 3 bases from V and 2 bases from J, with 14 bases in between. This CDR3 reads CASSSQGTPQETQYF. In nucleotides, the CDR3 is TGTGCCAGCAGCTCGCAAGGGACACCTCAAGAGACCCAGTACTTC.

The chain has TRBV9 and TRBJ2-2, with 7 bases identical to TRBD1. CDR3 length: 15 amino acids. Germline values: CDR1 SGDLS, CDR2 YYNGEE. Trimming at V came to 4 bases and at J to 0 bases, leaving 3 bases not matched to a gene. The CDR3, as DNA: TGTGCCAGCAGCTCCGGGACAGCGAACACCGGGGAGCTGTTTTTT. Its protein is CASSSGTANTGELFF. The full variable domain, completed using reference TRBV9 and TRBJ2-2, is DSGVTQTPKHLITATGQRVTLRCSPRSGDLSVYWYQQSLDQGLQFLIQYYNGEERAKGNILERFSAQQFPDLHSELNLSSLELGDSALYFCASSSGTANTGELFFGEGSRLTVL.

V is TRBV5-1 and J is TRBJ2-7; 11 positions agree with TRBD2. Germline loops: CDR1 SGHRS, CDR2 YFSETQ. This CDR3 is 15 amino acids long. The V and J ends lost 4 bases and 1 base, in that order; junction bases with no gene match: 4. The CDR3 spells CASSLGTSGSYEQYF. CDR3 sequence (DNA): TGCGCCAGCAGCCTAGGGACTAGCGGATCCTACGAGCAGTACTTC. Looking up the rest from reference TRBV5-1 and TRBJ2-7 gives the full variable domain: KAGVTQTPRYLIKTRGQQVTLSCSPISGHRSVSWYQQTPGQGLQFLFEYFSETQRNKGNFPGRFSGRQFSNSRSEMNVSTLELGDSALYLCASSLGTSGSYEQYFGPGTRLTVT.

This chain uses TRBV15 with TRBJ1-5; 9 bases map to TRBD1. The germline CDR1 and CDR2 sequences are LNHNV and YYDKDF (reference sequence). With V trimmed by 5 bases and J by 0 bases, 8 bases remained unmatched. The CDR3 runs to 17 residues. CDR3: CATSPLRDRDSNQPQHF. CDR3 bases: TGTGCCACCAGCCCTCTCAGGGACAGGGATAGCAATCAGCCCCAGCATTTT.

The genes are TRBV2 and TRBJ2-5, with 8 bases identical to TRBD2. This CDR3 comprises 19 residues. J lost 5 bases, V lost 2 bases, and 19 bases had no gene match. Germline CDR1 and CDR2: SNHLY and FYNNEI. CDR3 protein: CASSEFSAGEGWRGETQYF. The CDR3 coding sequence is TGTGCCAGCAGTGAATTTTCAGCGGGAGAGGGGTGGCGTGGGGAGACCCAGTACTTC.

The chain recombines TRBV29-1 with TRBJ1-2, with 7 positions matching TRBD1. After removal of 4 bases from V and 2 bases from J, the junction contained 4 bases not matched to a gene. The germline V gene encodes CDR1 SQVTM and CDR2 ANQGSEA. The CDR3 has 13 residues. In nucleotides, the CDR3 is TGCAGCGTTGCAGGGGGAATGAACTATGGCTACACCTTC. This translates into CSVAGGMNYGYTF.

V is TRBV7-3 and J is TRBJ2-2; no clear D gene. The CDR3 consists of 14 residues. The germline CDR1 and CDR2 sequences are SGHTA and FQGTGA. Trimming shortened V by 3 bases and J by 5 bases, and 10 bases separated the two germline ends. CDR3 residues: CASSFKSRTGELFF. The CDR3 DNA reads as TGTGCCAGCAGCTTTAAGTCGAGGACCGGGGAGCTGTTTTTT. Based on the CDR3 plus reference TRBV7-3 and TRBJ2-2, the full variable domain is GAGVSQTPSNKVTEKGKYVELRCDPISGHTALYWYRQSLGQGPEFLIYFQGTGAADDSGLPNDRFFAVRPEGSVSTLKIQRTERGDSAVYLCASSFKSRTGELFFGEGSRLTVL.

Note on this clone: Its ends do not fully match the called genes, so a read error is possible. V is TRBV7-7 and J is TRBJ2-5, with D maybe TRBD2 (5 bases). Germline CDR1 and CDR2: SSHAT and FNYEAQ (reference sequence). This CDR3 is 14 amino acids long. CDR3 sequence (DNA): TGTGCTAGCAGCTTTGATCCCTCGGGGGAGACCCAGTACTTC. Protein sequence: CASSFDPSGETQYF.

The chain uses TRBV19 and TRBJ1-3; D possibly corresponds to TRBD1 (5 bases). The CDR3 runs 13 residues. Trimming shortened V by 6 bases and J by 4 bases, and 10 bases separated the two germline ends. The V gene's germline CDR1 is LNHDA and CDR2 SQIVND (reference sequence). The CDR3 DNA reads TGTGCCAGTAGGCCCGCAGGGGGAAACACCATATATTTT. This sequence encodes CASRPAGGNTIYF.

The table lists this clone with a count of one. The rearrangement uses TRBV29-1 and TRBJ2-3; TRBD1 matches 7 bases. Germline CDR1 reads SQVTM; CDR2 reads ANQGSEA. The CDR3 runs to 13 residues. Germline trimming cut 4 bases from V and 4 bases from J; bases unmatched to any gene: 5. The CDR3 sequence is CSVVEQGADTQYF. The DNA of the CDR3 is TGCAGCGTTGTTGAGCAGGGGGCAGATACGCAGTATTTT.